The clone carrying this TCR beta chain was recorded many times. Its antigen is as yet unknown. The data stem from a study of T cells after yellow fever vaccination. Study-level findings and limits: From the bulk population, abundant clonotypes could contaminate and appear within FACS-sorted repertoires.

The CDR3 extends over 16 amino acids. V gave up 2 bases and J gave up 6 bases, with 20 bases separating them. Germline V gene data show CDR1 as GTSNPN and CDR2 as SVGIG (reference sequence). Template switching by 5'RACE produced TCR cDNA, adding a universal primer site and UMIs. In TCRdb, the 5' RACE reads were re-called with MiXCR into one record per CDR3 protein. The table lists about 300,000 distinct CDR3 sequences, around 9.3% of them singletons. This clonotype was obtained from a young man who received the YFV17D yellow fever vaccine. The chain joins TRBV30 to TRBJ2-1; maybe TRBD2 (5 bases). This specimen consisted of CD4+ T cells sorted from PBMCs, obtained 5 days after the yellow fever booster vaccination. The CDR3 region has the DNA TGTGCCTGGAGTCTTACCGCCGGGATTCCGGGCAATGAGCAGTTCTTC. Translation: CAWSLTAGIPGNEQFF.